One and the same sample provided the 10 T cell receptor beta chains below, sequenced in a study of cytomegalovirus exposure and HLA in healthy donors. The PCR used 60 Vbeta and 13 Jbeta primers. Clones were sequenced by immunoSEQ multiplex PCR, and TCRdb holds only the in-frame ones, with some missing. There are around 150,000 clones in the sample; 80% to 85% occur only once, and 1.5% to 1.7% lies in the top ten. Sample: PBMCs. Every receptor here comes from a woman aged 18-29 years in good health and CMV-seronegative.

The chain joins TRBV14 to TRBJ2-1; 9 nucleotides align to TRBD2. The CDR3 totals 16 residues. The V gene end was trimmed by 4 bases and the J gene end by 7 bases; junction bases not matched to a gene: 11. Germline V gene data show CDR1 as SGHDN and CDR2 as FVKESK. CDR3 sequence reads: CASSPLLAGGLNEQFF. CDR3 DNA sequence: TGTGCCAGCAGCCCACTACTCGCGGGGGGGCTAAATGAGCAGTTCTTC.

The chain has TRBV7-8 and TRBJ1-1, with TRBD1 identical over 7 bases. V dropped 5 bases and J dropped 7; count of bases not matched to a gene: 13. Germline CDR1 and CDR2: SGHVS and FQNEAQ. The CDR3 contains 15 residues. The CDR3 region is CASSPKYATGLEAFF. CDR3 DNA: TGTGCCAGCAGCCCGAAATACGCGACAGGGCTTGAAGCTTTCTTT.

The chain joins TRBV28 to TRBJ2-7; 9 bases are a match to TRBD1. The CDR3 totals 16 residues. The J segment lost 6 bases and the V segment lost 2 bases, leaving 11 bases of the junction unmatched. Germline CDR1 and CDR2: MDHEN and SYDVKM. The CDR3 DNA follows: TGTGCCAGCAGTTTACTACCGGGACAGGGAGGAGGCGAGCAGTACTTC. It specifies CASSLLPGQGGGEQYF.

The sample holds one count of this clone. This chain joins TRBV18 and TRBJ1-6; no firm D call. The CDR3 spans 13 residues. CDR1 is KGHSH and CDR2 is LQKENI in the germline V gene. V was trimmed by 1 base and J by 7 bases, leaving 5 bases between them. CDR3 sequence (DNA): TGTGCCAGCTCACCACTTGAGAATTCACCCCTCCACTTT. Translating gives CASSPLENSPLHF.

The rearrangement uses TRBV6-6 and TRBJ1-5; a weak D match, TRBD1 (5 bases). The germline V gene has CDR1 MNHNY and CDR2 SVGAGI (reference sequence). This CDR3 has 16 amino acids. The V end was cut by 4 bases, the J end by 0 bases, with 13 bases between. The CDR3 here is CASSSPDIISNQPQHF. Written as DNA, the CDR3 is TGTGCCAGCAGTTCTCCGGACATCATTAGCAATCAGCCCCAGCATTTT.

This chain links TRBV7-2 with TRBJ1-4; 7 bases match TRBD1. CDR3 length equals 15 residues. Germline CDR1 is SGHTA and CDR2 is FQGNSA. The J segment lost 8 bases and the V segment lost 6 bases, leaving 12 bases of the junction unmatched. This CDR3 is CASSPHRGSVEKLFF. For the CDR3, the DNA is TGTGCCAGCAGTCCCCACAGGGGATCGGTAGAAAAACTGTTTTTT.

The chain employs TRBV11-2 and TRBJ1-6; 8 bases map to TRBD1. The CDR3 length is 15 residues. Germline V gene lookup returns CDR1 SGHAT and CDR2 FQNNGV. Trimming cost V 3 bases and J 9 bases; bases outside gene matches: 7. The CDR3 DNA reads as TGTGCCAGCAGCTTGGGGACAGGTGGTGGTTCACCCCTCCACTTT. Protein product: CASSLGTGGGSPLHF.

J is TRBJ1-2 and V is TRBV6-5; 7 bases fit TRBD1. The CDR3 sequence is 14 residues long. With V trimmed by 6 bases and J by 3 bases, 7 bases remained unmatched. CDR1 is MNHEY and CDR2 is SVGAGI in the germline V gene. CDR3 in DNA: TGTGCCAGCAGCCTACAGGGGCCTTACTATGGCTACACCTTC. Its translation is CASSLQGPYYGYTF.

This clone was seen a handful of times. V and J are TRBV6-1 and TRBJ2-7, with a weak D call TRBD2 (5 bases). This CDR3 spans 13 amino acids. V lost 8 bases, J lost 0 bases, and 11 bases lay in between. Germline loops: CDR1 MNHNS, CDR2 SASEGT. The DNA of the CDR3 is TGTGCCAGCCGGTGGACTCGCTCCTACGAGCAGTACTTC. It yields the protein CASRWTRSYEQYF.

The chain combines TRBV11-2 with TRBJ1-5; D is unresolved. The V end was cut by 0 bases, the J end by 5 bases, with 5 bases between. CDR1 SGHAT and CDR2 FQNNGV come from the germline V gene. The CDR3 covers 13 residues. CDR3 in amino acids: CASSLDADQPQHF. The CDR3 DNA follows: TGTGCCAGCAGCTTAGATGCGGATCAGCCCCAGCATTTT.